This T cell receptor beta chain was observed in a study of vaccination and CD4 T cells after COVID-19. Sequencing of cultured CD4+ T cell DNA used the Oncomine TCR Beta short-read assay. TCRdb fed the PCR reads into MiXCR, producing one record per CDR3 protein. The table shows 8,500 to 9,000 distinct CDR3 sequences, with about half occurring only once. Specified treatment: roughly nine-day PBMC culture with coronavirus spike peptide pools or control peptides (ViraFEST assay). A word on this clonotype: The antigen is undetermined.

V shed 2 bases and J shed 7 bases, with 6 bases lying between them. The CDR3 is 13 residues long. Germline CDR1 SNHLY, CDR2 FYNNEI. The chain employs TRBV2 and TRBJ1-6, with D unclear. Material for sequencing was CD4+ T cells from blood, cultured in vitro. The sequence was obtained from a human donor who had recovered from COVID-19. CDR3 loop: CASSELANSPLHF. The DNA of the CDR3 is TGTGCCAGCAGTGAATTGGCGAATTCACCCCTCCACTTT.